This entry describes one TCR beta chain. This PCR relied on a set of 60 Vbeta primers and 13 Jbeta primers. The protocol was immunoSEQ multiplex PCR, while the TCRdb copy is restricted to in-frame clones and leaves out a portion. This sample carries 85,000 to 100,000 clones, 63% of them seen once, and the ten largest clones take under 8%. CDR1 and CDR2 (germline): GTSNPN, SVGIG (reference sequence). The CDR3 length is 13 residues. The germline V and J ends were trimmed by 0 bases and 4 bases, with 9 bases remaining between them. This entry belongs to a study of cytomegalovirus exposure and HLA in healthy donors.

This receptor was identified in a woman under 40 in good health and CMV-seronegative. This sequence joins TRBV30 and TRBJ1-2; D gene ambiguous. Sequencing was performed on PBMCs. CDR3 residues: CAWSVAGSYGYTF. Here the CDR3 DNA reads TGTGCCTGGAGTGTAGCTGGGAGCTATGGCTACACCTTC. The variable domain in full, completed from reference TRBV30 and TRBJ1-2, reads SQTIHQWPATLVQPVGSPLSLECTVEGTSNPNLYWYRQAAGRGLQLLFYSVGIGQISSEVPQNLSASRPQDRQFILSSKKLLLSDSGFYLCAWSVAGSYGYTFGSGTRLTVV.